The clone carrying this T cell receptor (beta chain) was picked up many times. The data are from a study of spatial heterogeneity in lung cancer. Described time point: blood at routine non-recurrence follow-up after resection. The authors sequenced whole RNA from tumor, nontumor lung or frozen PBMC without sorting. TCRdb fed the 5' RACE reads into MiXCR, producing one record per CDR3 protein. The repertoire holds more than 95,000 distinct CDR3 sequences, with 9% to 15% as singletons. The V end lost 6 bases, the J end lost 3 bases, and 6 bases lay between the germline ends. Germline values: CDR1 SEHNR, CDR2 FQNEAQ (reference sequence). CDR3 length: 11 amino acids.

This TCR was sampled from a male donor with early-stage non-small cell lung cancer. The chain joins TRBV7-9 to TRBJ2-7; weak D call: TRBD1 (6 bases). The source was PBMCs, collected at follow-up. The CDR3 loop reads CASRQGYEQYF. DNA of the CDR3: TGTGCCAGCAGACAGGGCTACGAGCAGTACTTC.